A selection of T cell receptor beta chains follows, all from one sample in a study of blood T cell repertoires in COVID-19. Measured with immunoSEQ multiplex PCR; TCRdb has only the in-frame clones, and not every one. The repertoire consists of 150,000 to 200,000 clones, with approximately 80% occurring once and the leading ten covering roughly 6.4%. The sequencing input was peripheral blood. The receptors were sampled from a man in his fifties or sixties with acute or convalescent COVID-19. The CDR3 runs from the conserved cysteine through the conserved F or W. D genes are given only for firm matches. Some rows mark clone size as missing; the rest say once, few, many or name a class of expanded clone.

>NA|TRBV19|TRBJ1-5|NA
TGTGCCAGTAGCAGCCCGGCGGGGGGCAATCAGCCCCAGCATTTT
CASSSPAGGNQPQHF
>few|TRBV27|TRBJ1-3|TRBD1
TGTGCCAGCTCTCCAGACAGGGTAGTTGGAAACACCATATATTTT
CASSPDRVVGNTIYF
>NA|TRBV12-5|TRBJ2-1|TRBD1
TGTGCTAGCGGGACAGGTTTCTACAATGAGCAGTTCTTC
CASGTGFYNEQFF
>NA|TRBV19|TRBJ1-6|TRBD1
TGTGCCAGTAGTATGGACTCGGGACAGTTCTTTAATTCACCCCTCCACTTT
CASSMDSGQFFNSPLHF
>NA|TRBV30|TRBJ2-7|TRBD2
TGTGCCTGGAGTGTAGCCCTAGCGGTCCACGAGAACTTC
CAWSVALAVHENF
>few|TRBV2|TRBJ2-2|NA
TGTGCCAGCAGTGCGAAGCGGCCGGACACCGGGGAGCTGTTTTTT
CASSAKRPDTGELFF
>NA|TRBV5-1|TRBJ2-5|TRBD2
TGCGCCAGCAGCCCCCGACTAGCGGGAGGATGGGAGACCCAGTACTTC
CASSPRLAGGWETQYF
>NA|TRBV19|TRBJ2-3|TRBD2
TGTGCCAGTACTCTAGCGGGAAGCACAGATACGCAGTATTTT
CASTLAGSTDTQYF
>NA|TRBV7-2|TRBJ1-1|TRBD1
TGTGCCAGCAGCTTAAAACTCGGACAGGGAAGGGCTGAAGCTTTCTTT
CASSLKLGQGRAEAFF
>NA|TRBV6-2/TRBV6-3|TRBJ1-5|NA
TGTGCCAGCAGTTACGCGCCCTTAGTAAACCAGCCCCAGCATTTT
CASSYAPLVNQPQHF
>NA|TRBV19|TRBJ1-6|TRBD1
TGTGCCAGTAGTAGCAGACAGGGGGACTCCTATAATTCACCCCTCCACTTT
CASSSRQGDSYNSPLHF